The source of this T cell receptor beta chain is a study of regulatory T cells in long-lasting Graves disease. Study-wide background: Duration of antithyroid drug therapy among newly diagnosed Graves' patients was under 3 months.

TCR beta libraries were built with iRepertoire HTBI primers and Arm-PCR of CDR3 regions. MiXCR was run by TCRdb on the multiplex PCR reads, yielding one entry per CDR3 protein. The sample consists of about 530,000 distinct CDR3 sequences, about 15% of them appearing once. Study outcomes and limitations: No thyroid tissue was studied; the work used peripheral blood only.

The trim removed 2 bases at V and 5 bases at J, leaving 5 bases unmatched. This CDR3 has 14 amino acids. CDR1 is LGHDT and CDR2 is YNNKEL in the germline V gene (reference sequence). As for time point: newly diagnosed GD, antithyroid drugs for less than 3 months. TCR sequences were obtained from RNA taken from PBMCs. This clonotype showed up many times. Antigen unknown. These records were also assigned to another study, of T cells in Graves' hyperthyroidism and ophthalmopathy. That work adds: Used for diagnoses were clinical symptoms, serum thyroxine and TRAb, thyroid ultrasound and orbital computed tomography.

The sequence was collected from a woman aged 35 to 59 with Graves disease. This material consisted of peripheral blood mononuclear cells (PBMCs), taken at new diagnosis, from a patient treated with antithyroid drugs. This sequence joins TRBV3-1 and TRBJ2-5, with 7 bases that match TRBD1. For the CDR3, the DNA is TGTGCCAGCAGCCAACTGACAGGGCCTGAGACCCAGTACTTC. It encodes CASSQLTGPETQYF.